Reported below is one T cell receptor (beta chain). Antigen unknown. Trimming removed 3 bases from V and 3 bases from J, with 8 bases in between. In germline, CDR1 is ENHRY, CDR2 SYGVKD. The CDR3 totals 13 residues. Version v3.0 of the immunoSEQ assay was performed at survey level. Per-sample targets for sequencing were about 35,000-55,000 T-cell genomes. Data came from immunoSEQ multiplex PCR; TCRdb stores just in-frame clones and leaves some out. The sample records approximately 17,000 clones, roughly 92% being singletons. The data were obtained in a study of long-term antiretroviral therapy in people with HIV. Study-wide context: About a decade before 2015, the earliest samples were taken when ART was typically delayed. Broader study findings: Repertoires in HIV (unlike those of controls) had narrower CDR3 length ranges. Blood was collected between about 2003 and 2018, possibly under older ART regimens.

The source is a woman between 40 and 50 years old with HIV. The sample here was unsorted PBMCs, taken 0.6 years after starting antiretroviral therapy. This sequence joins TRBV10-3 and TRBJ1-2; no clear D gene. The CDR3 reads CAISDDRYYGYTF. In DNA form, the CDR3 reads TGTGCCATCAGTGACGACCGGTACTATGGCTACACCTTC.